One sample yielded the 22 T cell receptor beta chains listed below, sequenced in a study of T cells of healthy individuals. TCRdb fed the 5' RACE reads into MiXCR, producing one record per CDR3 protein. The table shows tens of thousands of distinct CDR3 sequences, with about 17% occurring only once. The receptor source for this set is a human donor in good health.

V is TRBV29-1 and J is TRBJ1-2; TRBD1 matches 10 bases. This CDR3 contains 11 residues. In germline, CDR1 is SQVTM, CDR2 ANQGSEA. Germline trimming cut 6 bases from V and 6 bases from J; bases unmatched to any gene: 1. The CDR3 nucleotides are TGCAGCGTCGGGACAGGGGATGGCTACACCTTC. Residues: CSVGTGDGYTF.

This clonotype was found many times. The chain has TRBV18 and TRBJ2-7, with D hard to call. This CDR3 comprises 15 residues. The germline CDR1 and CDR2 sequences are KGHSH and LQKENI. V was trimmed by 4 bases and J by 3 bases, leaving 16 bases between them. The CDR3 region has the DNA TGTGCCAGCTCACGCGCCCGGGCCTCCAACTACGAGCAGTACTTC. Translation: CASSRARASNYEQYF.

The CDR3 nucleotides read TGTGCCAGCAGTTCCTTGAGGCCTGGAAACACCATATATTTT. Protein sequence: CASSSLRPGNTIYF. The chain has TRBV12-3 or TRBV12-4 and TRBJ1-3; D is uncertain. Trimming removed 4 bases at V and 2 bases at J, with 9 bases between. The CDR3 extends over 14 amino acids.

There are many counts of this clonotype. The V and J genes are TRBV21-1 and TRBJ1-5; the table's D call TRBD1 went unverified against the DNA. TRBV21-1 is a listed pseudogene. CDR3 size: 14 residues. CDR3 bases: TGTGCCAGCAGGCCCGGACAGGCGGTTCAGCCCCAGCATTTT. Translation: CASRPGQAVQPQHF.

This clonotype was seen many times. V and J are TRBV6-2 or TRBV6-3 and TRBJ2-3, with TRBD2 matching 10 bases. V lost 6 bases and J lost 6; bases outside the gene matches: 9. In germline, CDR1 is MNHEY, CDR2 SVGEGT. The CDR3 is 15 amino acids. The CDR3 reads CASRGLAVAGDTQYF. CDR3 coding DNA: TGTGCCAGCAGAGGACTAGCGGTGGCGGGGGATACGCAGTATTTT.

This sequence joins TRBV5-1 and TRBJ2-7; D not resolved. Looked up from germline, CDR1 is SGHRS and CDR2 is YFSETQ. This CDR3 comprises 15 residues. V lost 4 bases to trimming and J lost 2 bases, with 16 bases between them. The DNA for the CDR3 is TGCGCCAGCAGCCCCCTAACGGTTCGAGCCTACGAGCAGTACTTC. Its protein is CASSPLTVRAYEQYF.

The sample holds a few counts of this clonotype. V and J are TRBV7-3 and TRBJ1-3, with unresolved D. Germline CDR1 is SGHTA and CDR2 is FQGTGA. V was clipped by 2 bases and J by 5 bases, with 13 bases between them. This CDR3 has 15 amino acids. The CDR3 bases are TGTGCCAGCAGCTTAGAGGCCGCGGCTAGAAACACCATATATTTT. Residues: CASSLEAAARNTIYF. Filled out from reference TRBV7-3 and TRBJ1-3, the complete variable domain reads GAGVSQTPSNKVTEKGKYVELRCDPISGHTALYWYRQSLGQGPEFLIYFQGTGAADDSGLPNDRFFAVRPEGSVSTLKIQRTERGDSAVYLCASSLEAAARNTIYFGEGSWLTVV.

This clonotype was seen at least ten times. The chain employs TRBV6-4 and TRBJ2-2; 10 nucleotides agree with TRBD2. Germline V gene lookup returns CDR1 MRHNA and CDR2 SNTAGT. CDR3 length: 15 amino acids. Germline trimming cut 4 bases from V and 1 base from J; bases unmatched to any gene: 0. Here the CDR3 reads CASSGTSGNTGELFF. CDR3 DNA: TGTGCCAGCAGTGGGACTAGCGGGAACACCGGGGAGCTGTTTTTT.

This clonotype showed up just a few times. The rearrangement joins TRBV28 to TRBJ1-4, with D unresolved. Trimming removed 4 bases at V and 0 bases at J, with 15 bases between. The CDR3 consists of 17 residues. Looked up from germline, CDR1 is MDHEN and CDR2 is SYDVKM. The chain's CDR3 is CASSSFTDETTNEKLFF. The CDR3, as DNA: TGTGCCAGCAGTTCATTCACCGACGAGACAACTAATGAAAAACTGTTTTTT. Looking up the rest from reference TRBV28 and TRBJ1-4 gives the full variable domain: DVKVTQSSRYLVKRTGEKVFLECVQDMDHENMFWYRQDPGLGLRLIYFSYDVKMKEKGDIPEGYSVSREKKERFSLILESASTNQTSMYLCASSSFTDETTNEKLFFGSGTQLSVL.

As concerns this clonotype: Its ends do not fully match the called genes, so a read error is possible. The chain joins TRBV7-7 to TRBJ2-1; 15 bases line up with TRBD2. The CDR3 runs 20 residues. Germline-derived CDR1 and CDR2 are SSHAT and FNYEAQ (reference sequence). The CDR3 DNA sequence: TGTGCTAGCAGCCCAAAGGGACTAGCGGGAGGAGCCCACTTCTACAATGAGCAGTTCTTC. As protein: CASSPKGLAGGAHFYNEQFF.

This clonotype was found many times. Here the CDR3 reads CATSRSGTGFDEQFF. DNA of the CDR3: TGTGCCACCAGCAGATCCGGGACAGGGTTCGATGAGCAGTTCTTC. The rearrangement joins TRBV15 to TRBJ2-1; 9 positions match TRBD1. CDR3 length equals 15 residues. Germline CDR1 LNHNV, CDR2 YYDKDF (reference sequence). J lost 8 bases, V lost 2 bases, and 7 bases had no gene match.

There are many counts of this clonotype. The chain joins TRBV5-4 to TRBJ2-1, with a possible D match to TRBD2 (6 bases). Per the germline V gene, CDR1 is SGHNT and CDR2 is YYREEE (reference sequence). Between the trimmed V and J ends, which lost 6 bases and 2 bases, there was a span of 18 bases. This CDR3 has 16 residues. CDR3 coding DNA: TGTGCCAGCACCCCAGGGACGGGGGAGGCCTACAATGAGCAGTTCTTC. Translation: CASTPGTGEAYNEQFF.

The chain recombines TRBV11-1 with TRBJ2-1; the D gene is possibly TRBD2 (5 bases). CDR1 is SGHAT, CDR2 FQDESV, per germline (reference sequence). The CDR3 is 16 amino acids. Trimming removed 3 bases from V and 5 bases from J, with 17 bases in between. The CDR3 DNA reads TGTGCCAGCAGCTTCGGACTCTGGGGTACGGACAATGAGCAGTTCTTC. Encoded protein: CASSFGLWGTDNEQFF.

This clonotype was picked up a small number of times. CDR3 sequence reads: CASSRRGGDEQYF. For the CDR3, the DNA is TGTGCCAGCAGCCGAAGGGGTGGGGACGAGCAGTACTTC. The gene calls are TRBV7-9 and TRBJ2-7, with D perhaps matching TRBD1 (5 bases). Germline CDR1 is SEHNR and CDR2 is FQNEAQ (reference sequence). The length of the CDR3 is 13 residues. Trimming left V 5 bases short and J 5 bases short, with 13 bases between.

In DNA, the CDR3 is TGTGCCAGCAGGGGGAGGACAGGGGGCAATCAGCCCCAGCATTTT. It codes for CASRGRTGGNQPQHF. The chain employs TRBV6-1 and TRBJ1-5, with 9 bases matching TRBD1. There are 15 residues in the CDR3. The V segment lost 6 bases and the J segment 2 bases; nucleotides outside the gene matches: 5. In germline, CDR1 is MNHNS, CDR2 SASEGT.

This chain links TRBV10-2 with TRBJ2-5; a possible D gene is TRBD2 (5 bases). The CDR3 consists of 14 residues. V lost 3 bases, J lost 4 bases, and 12 bases lay in between. Germline V CDR1 and CDR2: WSHSY, SAAADI. The CDR3 DNA reads TGCGCCAGCAGTGATATCGCGGGTGCAGAGACCCAGTACTTC. As protein: CASSDIAGAETQYF.

This sequence joins TRBV7-2 and TRBJ2-2; no clear D gene. Trimming stripped 1 base from V and 15 bases from J, with 12 bases between. CDR1 is SGHTA and CDR2 is FQGNSA in the germline V gene. This CDR3 is built from 12 residues. CDR3 nucleotide sequence: TGTGCCAGCAGCTTAGATGGCTCCGTGATGTTTTTT. Protein sequence: CASSLDGSVMFF.

This clonotype ranks as medium-sized. J is TRBJ2-6 and V is TRBV3-1; D gene uncertain. CDR3 length: 16 residues. The V and J ends lost 1 base and 1 base respectively, with 8 bases between them. CDR1 is LGHDT, CDR2 YNNKEL, per germline (reference sequence). The CDR3 DNA reads as TGTGCCAGCAGCCAAGGGGCCGGTTCTGGGGCCAACGTCCTGACTTTC. The encoded protein is CASSQGAGSGANVLTF.

The chain carries TRBV7-2 and TRBJ2-3; possible D gene TRBD2, 6 bases. CDR1 SGHTA and CDR2 FQGNSA come from the germline V gene. This CDR3 contains 15 residues. Trimming cost V 5 bases and J 0 bases, with 12 bases left between them. The CDR3 here is CASSPDYLSTDTQYF. The CDR3 coding sequence is TGTGCCAGCAGCCCGGACTACCTTAGCACAGATACGCAGTATTTT.

In DNA, the CDR3 is TGTGCCAGCAGCGTGGGTGGGGGGCGTATGGGCTACACCTTC. Its translation is CASSVGGGRMGYTF. The rearrangement links TRBV9 to TRBJ1-2; D might be TRBD1 (6 bases). The CDR3 consists of 14 residues. Trimming cost V 2 bases and J 8 bases, with 16 bases left between them. The V gene's germline CDR1 is SGDLS and CDR2 YYNGEE.

The rearrangement links TRBV4-1 to TRBJ1-2, with 11 bases matching TRBD1. Germline V CDR1 and CDR2: MGHRA, YSYEKL. Trimming took 3 bases from V and 9 from J; bases not matched to a gene: 9. CDR3 size: 15 residues. The CDR3 nucleotides read TGCGCCAGCAGCCAGGCAACGGACAGGGGGCCGAGCTACACCTTC. Encoded protein: CASSQATDRGPSYTF.

This rearrangement joins TRBV27 to TRBJ2-1, with TRBD1 as a possible D gene (5 bases). The germline CDR1 and CDR2 sequences are MNHEY and SMNVEV (reference sequence). Trimming stripped 1 base from V and 2 bases from J, with 15 bases between. The CDR3 consists of 17 residues. CDR3 nucleotides: TGTGCCAGCAGTTTATACCAGGGAACTGGAGCCTACAATGAGCAGTTCTTC. This translates into CASSLYQGTGAYNEQFF.